These 26 T cell receptor beta chains were all obtained from the same sample, sequenced in a study of blood T cell repertoires in COVID-19. Clones were read by immunoSEQ multiplex PCR, and TCRdb kept only the in-frame ones, dropping some. Seen here are roughly 140,000 clones, approximately 78% observed once, and the top ten hold about 4.3%. Input material: peripheral blood. These receptors were taken from a woman older than 75 with acute or convalescent COVID-19.

V is TRBV20-1 and J is TRBJ2-7, with D possibly matching TRBD1 (6 bases). This CDR3 is built from 13 residues. V lost 3 bases, J lost 5 bases, and 14 bases lay in between. Germline V gives CDR1 DFQATT, CDR2 SNEGSKA (reference sequence). Written as DNA, the CDR3 is TGCAGTGCTAGTAAACAGGGATACGACGAGCAGTACTTC. Translated, it gives CSASKQGYDEQYF.

The chain employs TRBV19 and TRBJ1-1, with unresolved D. Between the trimmed V and J ends, which lost 6 bases and 6 bases, there was a span of 17 bases. The CDR3 is 14 amino acids. Germline V gene lookup returns CDR1 LNHDA and CDR2 SQIVND (reference sequence). As DNA, the CDR3 is TGTGCCAGTAGCCGGACTTCCGAACGGGCTGAAGCTTTCTTT. Translation gives CASSRTSERAEAFF. The whole variable domain, remainder taken from reference TRBV19 and TRBJ1-1, is DGGITQSPKYLFRKEGQNVTLSCEQNLNHDAMYWYRQDPGQGLRLIYYSQIVNDFQKGDIAEGYSVSREKKESFPLTVTSAQKNPTAFYLCASSRTSERAEAFFGQGTRLTVV.

This chain joins TRBV28 and TRBJ1-2, with D maybe TRBD1 (5 bases). This CDR3 is built from 14 residues. V lost 3 bases and J lost 5, with 13 bases in between. Germline V gene data show CDR1 as MDHEN and CDR2 as SYDVKM. CDR3 in amino acids: CASSLGPLGYGYTF. The CDR3 DNA sequence: TGTGCCAGCAGTTTGGGGCCCCTTGGTTATGGCTACACCTTC.

This chain uses TRBV27 with TRBJ2-1, with D unresolved. There are 16 residues in the CDR3. Trimming stripped 3 bases from V and 2 bases from J, with 14 bases between. Germline CDR1 MNHEY, CDR2 SMNVEV (reference sequence). The CDR3 is CASSFSYTKTYNEQFF. CDR3 bases: TGTGCCAGCAGTTTTTCCTATACGAAGACCTACAATGAGCAGTTCTTC.

The chain links TRBV28 to TRBJ2-7; TRBD2 is a possible D gene (6 bases). The CDR3 spans 20 residues. Germline V gene data show CDR1 as MDHEN and CDR2 as SYDVKM. Trimming pared 5 bases from V and 2 bases from J, leaving 31 bases between. As DNA, the CDR3 is TGTGCCAGCAGTAGCGCGGTTATTCGACTGGGGGGATTGGCTCCCTACGAGCAGTACTTC. This translates into CASSSAVIRLGGLAPYEQYF. Filled out from reference TRBV28 and TRBJ2-7, the complete variable domain reads DVKVTQSSRYLVKRTGEKVFLECVQDMDHENMFWYRQDPGLGLRLIYFSYDVKMKEKGDIPEGYSVSREKKERFSLILESASTNQTSMYLCASSSAVIRLGGLAPYEQYFGPGTRLTVT.

The J gene is TRBJ1-2, the V gene TRBV11-2; D is possibly TRBD1 (6 bases). The CDR3 loop spans 14 amino acids. Germline CDR1 and CDR2: SGHAT and FQNNGV. The germline V and J ends were trimmed by 5 bases and 1 base, with 11 bases remaining between them. The DNA for the CDR3 is TGTGCCAGCAGCCCGGACAGCATTAACTATGGCTACACCTTC. It encodes CASSPDSINYGYTF.

This CDR3 reads CAISEYRAYNYGYTF. CDR3 DNA sequence: TGTGCCATCAGTGAGTACAGGGCCTATAACTATGGCTACACCTTC. This rearrangement joins TRBV10-3 to TRBJ1-2; a possible D gene is TRBD1 (6 bases). Germline-derived CDR1 and CDR2 are ENHRY and SYGVKD. Trimming removed 1 base at V and 1 base at J, with 10 bases between. The CDR3 covers 15 residues.

V and J are TRBV19 and TRBJ2-1; 7 bases line up with TRBD1. J was trimmed by 3 bases and V by 2 bases; bases with no gene match: 7. The V gene's germline CDR1 is LNHDA and CDR2 SQIVND (reference sequence). This CDR3 region has 16 residues. The CDR3 DNA reads as TGTGCCAGTAGTATAAACCGGGACAGTCACTACAATGAGCAGTTCTTC. It codes for CASSINRDSHYNEQFF. Complete variable domain (other parts from reference TRBV19 and TRBJ2-1): DGGITQSPKYLFRKEGQNVTLSCEQNLNHDAMYWYRQDPGQGLRLIYYSQIVNDFQKGDIAEGYSVSREKKESFPLTVTSAQKNPTAFYLCASSINRDSHYNEQFFGPGTRLTVL.

This clone was found a few times. This chain links TRBV10-2 with TRBJ1-3; D is unresolved. This CDR3 spans 15 amino acids. V dropped 2 bases and J dropped 5 bases, with 13 bases sitting between them. CDR1 and CDR2 from the germline V gene are WSHSY and SAAADI. CDR3 residues: CASSESAVSRNTIYF. As DNA, the CDR3 is TGCGCCAGCAGTGAGAGCGCAGTTTCGAGAAACACCATATATTTT.

The chain links TRBV7-8 to TRBJ2-7, with TRBD2 as a possible D gene (5 bases). V was cut by 5 bases and J by 5 bases, with 16 bases left in between. Germline loops: CDR1 SGHVS, CDR2 FQNEAQ. The CDR3 totals 14 residues. DNA for the CDR3: TGTGCCAGCAGCGGTTTTTTGAGAGGGAACGAGCAGTACTTC. Its protein product is CASSGFLRGNEQYF. Supplemented by reference TRBV7-8 and TRBJ2-7, the full variable domain reads GAGVSQSPRYKVAKRGQDVALRCDPISGHVSLFWYQQALGQGPEFLTYFQNEAQLDKSGLPSDRFFAERPEGSVSTLKIQRTQQEDSAVYLCASSGFLRGNEQYFGPGTRLTVT.

This chain connects TRBV2 to TRBJ1-4; 7 bases map to TRBD1. CDR3 length equals 14 residues. The J segment lost 6 bases and the V segment lost 6 bases, leaving 7 bases of the junction unmatched. Per germline, CDR1 SNHLY and CDR2 FYNNEI. The CDR3, as DNA: TGTGCCAGCAGCGAAAACAGGGGTGATGAAAAACTGTTTTTT. This encodes CASSENRGDEKLFF.

The gene calls are TRBV3-1 (or the pseudogene TRBV3-2) and TRBJ2-1; 10 bases are shared with TRBD2. The length of the CDR3 is 16 residues. The germline CDR1 and CDR2 sequences are LGHDT and YNNKEL (reference sequence). V was pared by 3 bases and J by 9 bases, with 11 bases of the junction left unmatched. The CDR3 loop is CASSQFLLAGYSEQFF. CDR3 nucleotides: TGTGCCAGCAGCCAGTTCCTACTAGCGGGGTATAGTGAGCAGTTCTTC.

The chain recombines TRBV3-1 (or the pseudogene TRBV3-2) with TRBJ1-3, with D maybe TRBD1 (5 bases). The CDR3 runs to 15 residues. Germline V gene sequence: CDR1 LGHDT, CDR2 YNNKEL (reference sequence). Trimming stripped 3 bases from V and 1 base from J, with 10 bases between. The CDR3 spells CASSQLQVSGNTIYF. CDR3 bases: TGTGCCAGCAGCCAGTTACAGGTTTCTGGAAACACCATATATTTT.

The chain carries TRBV9 and TRBJ2-5; D gene uncertain. The CDR3 runs 15 residues. The germline gives CDR1 SGDLS, CDR2 YYNGEE. Trimming shortened V by 4 bases and J by 4 bases, and 17 bases separated the two germline ends. The DNA for the CDR3 is TGTGCCAGCAGCTTACACGACGGGTCTCGAGAGACCCAGTACTTC. Protein product: CASSLHDGSRETQYF.

The CDR3 here is CASSIELSTGELFF. The CDR3 DNA is TGTGCCAGCAGTATCGAACTTTCAACCGGGGAGCTGTTTTTT. The rearrangement uses TRBV2 and TRBJ2-2; D is ambiguous. Trimming cost V 5 bases and J 5 bases, with 12 bases left between them. This CDR3 has 14 residues. Per germline, CDR1 SNHLY and CDR2 FYNNEI.

The CDR3 DNA sequence: TGCGCCAGCAGCCAAGCTGCCGGGACAGGGTACCAAGAGACCCAGTACTTC. It codes for CASSQAAGTGYQETQYF. The V and J genes are TRBV4-1 and TRBJ2-5, with 9 bases that match TRBD1. This CDR3 has 17 residues. The germline gives CDR1 MGHRA, CDR2 YSYEKL. V gave up 1 base and J gave up 0 bases; unmatched junction bases: 6.

This clone was observed a few times. The CDR3, as DNA: TGTGCCAGCAGCCTCTACCAGCGGGAGCAGTTCTTC. Its protein is CASSLYQREQFF. The chain is built from TRBV28 and TRBJ2-1, with D maybe TRBD2 (5 bases). Germline CDR1 reads MDHEN; CDR2 reads SYDVKM. The V gene lost 6 bases and the J gene lost 10 bases, with 13 bases spanning the gap. This CDR3 region has 12 residues.

This chain joins TRBV11-2 and TRBJ2-1, with 7 bases fitting TRBD2. The germline gives CDR1 SGHAT, CDR2 FQNNGV. V lost 1 base, J lost 5 bases, and 8 bases stayed unmatched. This CDR3 is 16 amino acids long. The CDR3 loop is CASSLVGGRANNEQFF. The CDR3 nucleotides read TGTGCCAGCAGCTTAGTGGGCGGGAGAGCTAACAATGAGCAGTTCTTC.

The rearrangement links TRBV7-9 to TRBJ1-3; TRBD1 agrees at 10 bases. Germline V gene data show CDR1 as SEHNR and CDR2 as FQNEAQ (reference sequence). This CDR3 spans 15 amino acids. The V gene end was trimmed by 5 bases and the J gene end by 2 bases; junction bases not matched to a gene: 3. The CDR3 region is CASSEGTGAGNTIYF. The CDR3 DNA reads TGTGCCAGCAGCGAAGGGACAGGGGCTGGAAACACCATATATTTT.

V is TRBV6-6 and J is TRBJ1-5, with a weak D call TRBD1 (5 bases). Trimming took off 6 bases at V and 1 base at J, with 10 bases between the two ends. The germline CDR1 and CDR2 sequences are MNHNY and SVGAGI (reference sequence). CDR3 length equals 14 residues. The CDR3: CASREGVSNQPQHF. DNA for the CDR3: TGTGCCAGCAGGGAAGGGGTAAGCAATCAGCCCCAGCATTTT.

The chain combines TRBV5-5 with TRBJ2-7; 12 bases are shared with TRBD2. V was clipped by 4 bases and J by 1 base; unmatched bases: 6. CDR1 is SGHKS and CDR2 is YYEKEE in the germline V gene (reference sequence). This CDR3 has 16 residues. CDR3 in DNA: TGTGCCAGCAGCGCCGGACTAGCGGGAAGGTCCTACGAGCAGTACTTC. It specifies CASSAGLAGRSYEQYF.

V gene TRBV5-8 combines with J gene TRBJ2-1; D is perhaps TRBD1 (6 bases). Trimming removed 3 bases from V and 14 bases from J, with 24 bases in between. The CDR3 runs 15 residues. Germline V CDR1 and CDR2: SGHTS, YDEGEE. The CDR3 is CASSWPQGHREWEFF. CDR3 coding DNA: TGTGCCAGCAGCTGGCCTCAGGGGCACCGAGAATGGGAGTTCTTC.

V and J are TRBV6-5 and TRBJ1-6; 7 bases fit TRBD1. The CDR3 totals 12 residues. The germline gives CDR1 MNHEY, CDR2 SVGAGI. The ends lost 10 bases at V and 10 bases at J; junction bases unmatched: 7. The DNA for the CDR3 is TGTGCCACCCGACAGGGAGGCTCACCCCTCCACTTT. Residues: CATRQGGSPLHF.

This chain connects TRBV6-2 or TRBV6-3 to TRBJ2-5; a weak D match, TRBD2 (7 bases). This CDR3 contains 13 residues. Germline values: CDR1 MNHEY, CDR2 SVGEGT. The V end was cut by 6 bases, the J end by 5 bases, with 13 bases between. CDR3 coding DNA: TGTGCCAGCAGCCAGGCGGGGGCGGAGACCCAGTACTTC. Translating it yields CASSQAGAETQYF.

The rearrangement joins TRBV18 to TRBJ1-2, with D unresolved. V lost 3 bases and J lost 4, with 9 bases in between. The germline V gene encodes CDR1 KGHSH and CDR2 LQKENI. The CDR3 is 13 residues long. CDR3 bases: TGTGCCAGCTCACCGGCAGGACTCTATGGCTACACCTTC. Its protein product is CASSPAGLYGYTF.

The chain carries TRBV10-3 and TRBJ2-7; 8 positions agree with TRBD2. Germline V gene data show CDR1 as ENHRY and CDR2 as SYGVKD. This CDR3 is built from 16 residues. V was pared by 0 bases and J by 0 bases, with 4 bases of the junction left unmatched. The CDR3 bases are TGTGCCATCAGTGAGTCTAGCGGGGTAAGCTCCTACGAGCAGTACTTC. This encodes CAISESSGVSSYEQYF.